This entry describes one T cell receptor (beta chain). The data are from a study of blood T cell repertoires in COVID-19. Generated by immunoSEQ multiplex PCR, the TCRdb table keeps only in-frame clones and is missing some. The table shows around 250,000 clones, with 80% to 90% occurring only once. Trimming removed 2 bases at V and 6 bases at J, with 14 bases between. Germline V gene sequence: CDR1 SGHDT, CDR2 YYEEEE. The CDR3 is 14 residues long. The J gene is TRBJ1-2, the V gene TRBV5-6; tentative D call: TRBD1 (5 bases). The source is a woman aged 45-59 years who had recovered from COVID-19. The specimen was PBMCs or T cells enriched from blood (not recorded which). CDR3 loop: CASSLGRRGDGYTF. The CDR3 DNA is TGTGCCAGCAGCTTAGGACGCCGGGGGGATGGCTACACCTTC.